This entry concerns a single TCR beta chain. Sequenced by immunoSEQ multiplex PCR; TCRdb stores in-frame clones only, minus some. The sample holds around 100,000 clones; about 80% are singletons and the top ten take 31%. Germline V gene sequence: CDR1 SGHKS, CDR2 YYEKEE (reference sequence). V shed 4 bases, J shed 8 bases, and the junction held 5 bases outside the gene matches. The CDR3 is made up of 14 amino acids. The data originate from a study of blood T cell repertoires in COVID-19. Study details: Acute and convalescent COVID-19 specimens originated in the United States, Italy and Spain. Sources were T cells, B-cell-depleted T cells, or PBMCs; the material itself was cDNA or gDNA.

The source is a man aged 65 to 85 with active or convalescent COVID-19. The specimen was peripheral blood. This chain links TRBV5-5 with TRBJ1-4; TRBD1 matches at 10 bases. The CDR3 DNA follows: TGTGCCAGCAGCGTGGGACAGGGGCGGGAAAAACTGTTTTTT. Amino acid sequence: CASSVGQGREKLFF.